This T cell receptor beta chain was sequenced for a study of shared clonotypes between healthy human individuals. Germline values: CDR1 ENHRY, CDR2 SYGVKD. CDR3 length equals 14 residues. Unmatched junction bases numbered 3, after V lost 5 bases and J lost 4 bases. Over several immunoSEQ plates, each subset's genomic DNA was distributed in even portions. Sequencing was performed with immunoSEQ multiplex PCR; in TCRdb, only in-frame clones are kept and a portion is missing. This table holds about 2 million clones, over 85% found once. A note on this clone: The sample contains more than one DNA sequence encoding this CDR3.

The rearrangement links TRBV10-3 to TRBJ2-7; 12 bases fit TRBD2. Input material: naive CD4+ T cells sorted from blood. Subset given: CD45RA+ positively selected. This sequence originates from a man aged 18 to 29 in good health. The CDR3 sequence: CAISRLAGDYEQYF. The DNA of the CDR3 is TGTGCCATCAGTCGACTAGCGGGAGATTACGAGCAGTACTTC.